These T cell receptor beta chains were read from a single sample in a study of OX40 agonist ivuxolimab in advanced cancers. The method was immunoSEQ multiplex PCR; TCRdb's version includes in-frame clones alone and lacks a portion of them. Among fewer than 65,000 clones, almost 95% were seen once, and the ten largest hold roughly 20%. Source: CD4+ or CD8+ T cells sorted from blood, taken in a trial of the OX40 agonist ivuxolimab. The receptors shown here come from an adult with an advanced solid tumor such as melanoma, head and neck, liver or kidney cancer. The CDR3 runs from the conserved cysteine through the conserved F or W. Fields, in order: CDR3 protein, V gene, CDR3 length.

CDR3aa: CASSLGRAGAPQRNEKLFF; v_gene: TRBV11-3; len: 19
CDR3aa: CASSPFFWYRGPYGYTF; v_gene: TRBV4-1; len: 17
CDR3aa: CASSYSAAANNEQFF; v_gene: TRBV6-5; len: 15
CDR3aa: CASSVGDRGAYEQYF; v_gene: TRBV9; len: 15
CDR3aa: CASRKGLSTYNEQFF; v_gene: TRBV6-5; len: 15
CDR3aa: CASSPPTRGYGYTF; v_gene: TRBV28; len: 14
CDR3aa: CASSQGAGDPPGTQYF; v_gene: TRBV4-3; len: 16
CDR3aa: CASSPYAGTSTGEQYF; v_gene: TRBV14; len: 16
CDR3aa: CASSQDLRYEQYF; v_gene: TRBV4-2; len: 13
CDR3aa: CASSSPGLASYEQYF; v_gene: TRBV28; len: 15
CDR3aa: CASSRRTSGNYEQYF; v_gene: TRBV11-2; len: 15
CDR3aa: CAGGGANSYEQYF; v_gene: TRBV30; len: 13